The sequence of this TCR beta chain was determined in a study of post-analysis software for immune sequencing data. Study-level points and caveats: Patients carried a few TRBV segments more frequently than controls did, and TRBV5-6, TRBV5-1 and TRBV20-1 were among them. Samples made in the same batch grouped tightly together by F measure.

The CDR3 runs to 17 residues. The germline V gene encodes CDR1 MNHNS and CDR2 SASEGT. The J segment lost 5 bases and the V segment lost 6 bases, leaving 15 bases of the junction unmatched. On this clonotype: Its antigen is still unknown.

Sequencing libraries made from TCR beta cDNA carried unique molecular identifiers. A population of about 1 to 11 million T cells gave rise to approximately 530,000 cDNA molecules. Each CDR3 protein gets one entry after TCRdb re-called the PCR reads with MiXCR. The sample includes 740,000 or so distinct CDR3 sequences, 53% of them seen just once. This chain links TRBV6-1 with TRBJ1-2; 10 bases are a match to TRBD1. The sequencing input was blood. This TCR derives from a girl between 10 and 17 years old with multiple sclerosis. The CDR3 here is CASSTVRRQGATYGYTF. CDR3 DNA: TGTGCCAGCAGCACGGTTCGGAGACAGGGGGCGACTTATGGCTACACCTTC.